The next 14 T cell receptor beta chains were all read from a single sample in a study of technical replicates of blood from a handful of donors. Generated by immunoSEQ multiplex PCR, the TCRdb table keeps only in-frame clones and is missing some. The sample contains some 64,000 clones, approximately 92% of which appear only once. Sequencing was performed on PBMCs. The source of these receptors is a human donor in good health. Some clones in this sample may be carry-over from other donors' samples.

The rearrangement links TRBV6-5 to TRBJ2-7; 8 bases fit TRBD1. V shed 4 bases, J shed 0 bases, and the junction held 5 bases outside the gene matches. CDR3 length equals 15 residues. Germline V gene data show CDR1 as MNHEY and CDR2 as SVGAGI. CDR3 sequence (DNA): TGTGCCAGCAGTTTCAGGGGGCCCCCCTCCTACGAGCAGTACTTC. Protein sequence: CASSFRGPPSYEQYF.

This rearrangement joins TRBV30 to TRBJ2-2; D possibly corresponds to TRBD2 (6 bases). Looked up from germline, CDR1 is GTSNPN and CDR2 is SVGIG (reference sequence). Trimming stripped 0 bases from V and 4 bases from J, with 12 bases between. The CDR3 is 15 residues long. The CDR3 DNA sequence: TGTGCCTGGAGTGTACGGGGGAGCGTCACCGGGGAGCTGTTTTTT. It specifies CAWSVRGSVTGELFF.

The chain uses TRBV18 and TRBJ2-1, with 7 nucleotides matching TRBD1. The CDR3 has 13 amino acids. Germline V lookup: CDR1 KGHSH, CDR2 LQKENI. V was clipped by 0 bases and J by 9 bases; unmatched bases: 2. CDR3 sequence reads: CASSPPGTAEQFF. CDR3 nucleotide sequence: TGTGCCAGCTCACCACCAGGGACAGCTGAGCAGTTCTTC.

This chain joins TRBV6-5 and TRBJ1-5; D possibly corresponds to TRBD1 (5 bases). The germline CDR1 and CDR2 sequences are MNHEY and SVGAGI. This CDR3 has 15 amino acids. V lost 2 bases, J lost 0 bases, and 8 bases lay in between. The CDR3 region is CASSYDRPSNQPQHF. The CDR3 region has the DNA TGTGCCAGCAGTTACGACAGACCTAGCAATCAGCCCCAGCATTTT.

This chain uses TRBV6-6 with TRBJ2-7; weak D call: TRBD2 (6 bases). This CDR3 contains 14 residues. V was pared by 0 bases and J by 6 bases, with 12 bases between. Per germline, CDR1 MNHNY and CDR2 SVGAGI (reference sequence). The DNA of the CDR3 is TGTGCCAGCAGTTACTCGGAGACTAGTGGCGAGCAGTACTTC. Translation gives CASSYSETSGEQYF.

The chain recombines TRBV11-2 with TRBJ2-5, with TRBD1 matching 7 bases. The trim removed 1 base at V and 3 bases at J, leaving 11 bases unmatched. The CDR3 spans 17 residues. Germline CDR1 and CDR2: SGHAT and FQNNGV. This CDR3 is CASSLGFRDRDKETQYF. The CDR3 DNA is TGTGCCAGCAGCTTAGGATTCCGGGACAGAGATAAAGAGACCCAGTACTTC.

The V call is TRBV4-3, the J call TRBJ2-3; 8 bases align to TRBD1. Per the germline V gene, CDR1 is LGHNA and CDR2 is YSLEER. CDR3 length: 15 amino acids. The V and J ends lost 3 bases and 9 bases, in that order; junction bases with no gene match: 11. Here the CDR3 DNA reads TGCGCCAGCAGCCAGGCAGGACAGGGAGACAGAACGCAGTATTTT. It codes for CASSQAGQGDRTQYF.

This clone appeared a single time. CDR3 protein: CASSRRDSPYEQYF. The CDR3 coding sequence is TGTGCCAGCAGCCGTAGGGACAGCCCCTACGAGCAGTACTTC. This chain connects TRBV7-9 to TRBJ2-7; 7 bases fit TRBD1. J lost 2 bases, V lost 5 bases, and 6 bases had no gene match. This CDR3 is built from 14 residues. Germline CDR1 reads SEHNR; CDR2 reads FQNEAQ (reference sequence).

The genes are TRBV4-3 and TRBJ1-1; no reliable D call. The CDR3 is 13 amino acids. CDR1 and CDR2 from the germline V gene are LGHNA and YSLEER. Trimming took 2 bases from V and 11 from J, leaving 15 bases between them. CDR3 sequence: CASSQSSPAAAFF. CDR3 DNA: TGCGCCAGCAGCCAATCCTCTCCCGCGGCGGCTTTCTTT.

The V gene is TRBV7-5, the J gene TRBJ2-7; no DNA check was done on the table's D call, TRBD2. TRBV7-5 is a recognized pseudogene. This CDR3 comprises 18 residues. CDR3 coding DNA: TGTGTCAGAAGTCGATCCTGGAGGGCAATGACAACCTCCTACGAGCAGTACTTC. This encodes CVRSRSWRAMTTSYEQYF.

The chain combines TRBV13 with TRBJ1-5; 7 nucleotides agree with TRBD1. Germline V CDR1 and CDR2: PRHDT, FYEKMQ (reference sequence). This CDR3 spans 21 amino acids. The J segment lost 7 bases and the V segment lost 1 base, leaving 25 bases of the junction unmatched. The CDR3 region has the DNA TGTGCCAGCAGCTTAGACAGTTCAACAGTGCCCACGACAGGGTATCGCCAGCCCCAGCATTTT. It translates to CASSLDSSTVPTTGYRQPQHF.

This rearrangement joins TRBV29-1 to TRBJ2-1; D is ambiguous. CDR1 and CDR2 from the germline V gene are SQVTM and ANQGSEA. The CDR3 loop spans 12 amino acids. Trimming removed 7 bases from V and 7 bases from J, with 14 bases in between. The DNA of the CDR3 is TGCAGCGCCGAGAGGTCCGGGAATGAGCAGTTCTTC. It specifies CSAERSGNEQFF.

V is TRBV27 and J is TRBJ1-1; 7 positions agree with TRBD1. In germline, CDR1 is MNHEY, CDR2 SMNVEV (reference sequence). Trimming at V came to 6 bases and at J to 5 bases, leaving 12 bases not matched to a gene. This CDR3 region has 15 residues. The CDR3 coding sequence is TGTGCCAGCAGCGAACTACAGGGGAGGTGGACTGAAGCTTTCTTT. Its protein product is CASSELQGRWTEAFF.

The chain has TRBV28 and TRBJ1-2, with TRBD1 as a possible D gene (5 bases). V was shortened by 4 bases and J by 5 bases, with 14 bases between the two germline ends. The CDR3 totals 14 residues. In germline, CDR1 is MDHEN, CDR2 SYDVKM. This CDR3 is CASSSGGEAYGYTF. The CDR3 DNA sequence: TGTGCCAGCAGTTCCGGAGGGGAAGCGTATGGCTACACCTTC.